The rows below give T cell receptor beta chains drawn from one sample of a study of shared clonotypes between healthy human individuals. This table comes from immunoSEQ multiplex PCR, and its TCRdb copy is limited to in-frame clones, with some not included. The table has approximately 110,000 clones, around 64% seen once; the top ten hold approximately 23%. Sequenced: memory CD8+ T cells sorted from blood. The receptors come from a woman aged 25-40 years in good health. Both conserved end residues are part of each CDR3.

TRBV7-9,TRBJ1-2,CASSLRSELRSYGYTF
TRBV5-1,TRBJ2-1,CASSGLFTTGNEQFF
TRBV30,TRBJ1-5,CAWSRTGNQPQHF
TRBV6-6,TRBJ2-1,CASSPPGAAAYNEQFF
TRBV5-1,TRBJ2-1,CASSLDRVDYNEQFF
TRBV13,TRBJ2-7,CASSLGQGGYEQYF
TRBV9,TRBJ2-7,CASSSGYEQYF
TRBV5-1,TRBJ1-4,CASSLALRVGPNEKLFF
TRBV4-1,TRBJ2-1,CASSRSAGSEQFF
TRBV18,TRBJ2-7,CASSPTGHQNYEQYF
TRBV30,TRBJ1-1,CAWSVYRGWTEAFF
TRBV27,TRBJ2-7,CASSLLSPYEQYF
TRBV5-1,TRBJ1-5,CASRQGDNQPQHF
TRBV4-2,TRBJ2-3,CASSSRVFGNTQYF
TRBV28,TRBJ1-2,CASSLQAEGYTF
TRBV9,TRBJ2-7,CASSVEGAPGGEQYF
TRBV30,TRBJ2-2,CAWSHLGANTGELFF
TRBV14,TRBJ2-1,CASSPPRLNGDEQFF
TRBV10-2,TRBJ2-7,CASSEWGISYEQYF
TRBV2,TRBJ2-5,CASSEAPPTGEGETQYF
TRBV7-8,TRBJ2-1,CASTYRGRIGEQFF
TRBV27,TRBJ1-6,CASASTNSPLHF
TRBV4-2,TRBJ2-1,CASSQDWTSAGDEQFF
TRBV7-9,TRBJ2-2,CASNPASPGTGELFF
TRBV2,TRBJ2-7,CASSEGVPYEQYF